Listed below are T cell receptor beta chains from one sample, sequenced in a study of control samples from healthy donors and cancer patients. TCRdb keeps only in-frame clones here, not all; method: immunoSEQ multiplex PCR. The sample lists approximately 90,000 clones, about 88% occurring once. The specimen sequenced was blood. These receptors were collected from a woman in her seventies in good health. The CDR3 runs from the conserved cysteine through the conserved F or W. The D gene is left open where the match is weak. Rows give clone size only sometimes, using once, few, many, or a class for an expanded clone.

cdr3_nt cdr3_aa clone_size j_call v_call d_call
TGTGCCAGCAGCTCGCGACTAGTCAGGTCCTACAATGAGCAGTTCTTC CASSSRLVRSYNEQFF - TRBJ2-1 TRBV11-2 -
TGTGCCAGCAGCGTAGATGGACAGGGGACTCAGCCCCAGCATTTT CASSVDGQGTQPQHF few TRBJ1-5 TRBV9 TRBD1
TGCGCCAGCAGTAGCGGGATTGTCCACAATGAGCAGTTCTTC CASSSGIVHNEQFF - TRBJ2-1 TRBV10-1 TRBD2
TGTGCCAGCAGCCCCCCCACGGGCTGGGGAAACATTCAGTACTTC CASSPPTGWGNIQYF - TRBJ2-4 TRBV3-1/TRBV3-2 -
TGTGCCAGCGCGACAGGGAGTAATTCACCCCTCCACTTT CASATGSNSPLHF - TRBJ1-6 TRBV7-8 TRBD1
TGTGCCAGCAGAGAGGACTATAATTCACCCCTCCACTTT CASREDYNSPLHF - TRBJ1-6 TRBV27 -
TGTGCCAGCAGCAACCTACCGGGGCTGCCTAGCACAGATACGCAGTATTTT CASSNLPGLPSTDTQYF - TRBJ2-3 TRBV5-8 -
TGTGCCAGCAGCTTAGAGGTGGGGACAGGGGGCACTGAAGCTTTCTTT CASSLEVGTGGTEAFF - TRBJ1-1 TRBV7-9 TRBD1
TGTGCCACCAGCAGAGAGACGGGACCGCTGGGCTACGAGCAGTACTTC CATSRETGPLGYEQYF - TRBJ2-7 TRBV15 -
TGCGCCAGCAGTTATACGACAGGGGGCCAAACTGAAGCTTTCTTT CASSYTTGGQTEAFF - TRBJ1-1 TRBV10-1 TRBD1
TGTGCCAGCAGCCCCTGGACAGACGGCGGGTATGGCTACACCTTC CASSPWTDGGYGYTF - TRBJ1-2 TRBV14 -
TGTGCCAGCAGCCCCCTGGGGGCGAACACTGAAGCTTTCTTT CASSPLGANTEAFF - TRBJ1-1 TRBV6-5 -
TGTGCCAGCTCAACCGGGACAGGAAATGAAAAACTGTTTTTT CASSTGTGNEKLFF - TRBJ1-4 TRBV18 TRBD1
TGTGCCAGCAGACAGGGGTTGGACGAGCAGTACTTC CASRQGLDEQYF - TRBJ2-7 TRBV2 TRBD1
TGTGCCAGCAGCCAACCTCAAGGTTCTGAAGCTTTCTTT CASSQPQGSEAFF - TRBJ1-1 TRBV3-1/TRBV3-2 -
TGTGCCAGCAGTGAAGCAGGATACTCAGACAGGGAGTCTGAGGAAGCTTTCTTT CASSEAGYSDRESEEAFF - TRBJ1-1 TRBV2 TRBD1
TGTGCCAGCAGCCGGTCAGGGGCCGGCAATTCACCCCTCCACTTT CASSRSGAGNSPLHF once TRBJ1-6 TRBV14 -
TGTGCCAGTAGTGCCCCGGGACTAGCGGGGACCTACGAGCAGTACTTC CASSAPGLAGTYEQYF - TRBJ2-7 TRBV19 TRBD2
TGTGCCAGCAGAACGGTCTCCACGACTAATGAAAAACTGTTTTTT CASRTVSTTNEKLFF once TRBJ1-4 TRBV6-5 -
TGTGCCAGCAGCTCCGCGCCCTACGAGCAGTACTTC CASSSAPYEQYF - TRBJ2-7 TRBV7-6 -
TGTGCCAGCAGTTGGGACACCGAAGCTTTCTTT CASSWDTEAFF - TRBJ1-1 TRBV6-6 -
TGCGCCAGCAGCCAAGATGAAGGGGGCTATGGCTACACCTTC CASSQDEGGYGYTF - TRBJ1-2 TRBV4-3 -
TGTGCCAGCAGCAGGGACAGGGGCTCTGGAAACACCATATATTTT CASSRDRGSGNTIYF - TRBJ1-3 TRBV5-6 TRBD1
TGTGCCAGCAGAGTTCCGGGAGGTGGCTACACCTTC CASRVPGGGYTF few TRBJ1-2 TRBV6-4 -
TGTGCCAGCAGTGAATGGGGCGGGAATGACGGGGAGACCCAGTACTTC CASSEWGGNDGETQYF once TRBJ2-5 TRBV6-1 -
TGTGCCAGCAGCTCACTGGGAACTGCAACTAATGAAAAACTGTTTTTT CASSSLGTATNEKLFF - TRBJ1-4 TRBV28 -
TGTGCCAGCAGCCGTTCTGCCTGGGGAAGGGAGAATGGCTACACCTTC CASSRSAWGRENGYTF - TRBJ1-2 TRBV7-9 -
TGTGCCAGCTATGGGGGCACAGATACGCAGTATTTT CASYGGTDTQYF - TRBJ2-3 TRBV6-5 -
TGCGCCAGCAGCTCCTATCTAGCGGGGGGGCACGAGACCCAGTACTTC CASSSYLAGGHETQYF once TRBJ2-5 TRBV5-1 TRBD2
TGTGCCAGCAGCCCCAAAATCAATGAGCAGTTCTTC CASSPKINEQFF - TRBJ2-1 TRBV3-1/TRBV3-2 -
TGTGCCAGCAGTGAAGCGACAGTATTACGTCGAGCTTTCTTT CASSEATVLRRAFF - TRBJ1-1 TRBV6-1 -
TGTGCCACCAGCAGAGATCCTCTAGTGGACACTGAAGCTTTCTTT CATSRDPLVDTEAFF - TRBJ1-1 TRBV15 -
TGTGCCAGCTCACCACCCGGAGGGTACTATGGCTACACCTTC CASSPPGGYYGYTF - TRBJ1-2 TRBV18 -
TGTGCCAGCAGCTTGGCCGAGGGAGCCTACGAGCAGTACTTC CASSLAEGAYEQYF medium-sized TRBJ2-7 TRBV5-4 -
TGTGCCAGCACCCGCGAACAGAGCCTTAGGACTGAAGCTTTCTTT CASTREQSLRTEAFF - TRBJ1-1 TRBV5-5 -
TGCGCCAGCAGCTCCGGGACAGGCACAGATACGCAGTATTTT CASSSGTGTDTQYF once TRBJ2-3 TRBV5-1 TRBD1
TGTGCCAGCAGTGAAGGACCGGTCAATTCACCCCTCCACTTT CASSEGPVNSPLHF - TRBJ1-6 TRBV25-1 -
TGTGCCAGCAGCCAAAATCCGAGTCTGGATGAGCAGTTCTTC CASSQNPSLDEQFF - TRBJ2-1 TRBV3-1/TRBV3-2 -
TGTGCCAGCAGTGAACAGAGGGGACTCCCGGCAACTGAAGCTTTCTTT CASSEQRGLPATEAFF - TRBJ1-1 TRBV6-1 -
TGCAGCGTTGGGAAGGCGGACAATGAGCAGTTCTTC CSVGKADNEQFF - TRBJ2-1 TRBV29-1 -
TGTGCCAGCAGTCAGGGGGACAGGGGACCCCAAGAGACCCAGTACTTC CASSQGDRGPQETQYF once TRBJ2-5 TRBV7-3 TRBD1
TGTGCCAGCAGTTCCACAGGGGTCGGAAACACCATATATTTT CASSSTGVGNTIYF - TRBJ1-3 TRBV27 TRBD1
TGTGCCAGCAGTCGGGACCCTGGGGCTGAAGCTTTCTTT CASSRDPGAEAFF once TRBJ1-1 TRBV27 -
TGCGCCAGCAGCTTGGGGACTAGGGTCAATGAGCAGTTCTTC CASSLGTRVNEQFF - TRBJ2-1 TRBV5-1 TRBD2
TGTGCCACCAGCACTCCTCCGGCCTTAGATGCAGGGGAGCAGTTCTTC CATSTPPALDAGEQFF - TRBJ2-1 TRBV15 -
TGCGCCAGCAGCTTGGGACAGGGATACTACAATGAGCAGTTCTTC CASSLGQGYYNEQFF once TRBJ2-1 TRBV5-1 TRBD1
TGCAGTGCTAGTTCGCAAACGGCCAGGGGGTGGGAGACCCAGTACTTC CSASSQTARGWETQYF once TRBJ2-5 TRBV20-1 TRBD1
TGCGCCAGCAAGAGGGAGGGCACTGAAGCTTTCTTT CASKREGTEAFF - TRBJ1-1 TRBV5-1 -
TGTGCCAGCAGTTTCCGGGGGAGAGAGGATGGCTACACCTTC CASSFRGREDGYTF - TRBJ1-2 TRBV27 -
TGTGCCAGTACTCAAGGACGGCAAACCCGAGGCTACACCTTC CASTQGRQTRGYTF - TRBJ1-2 TRBV6-5 -
TGTGCCAGCAGCCTAGCGGGGGGCCACCTGCCCACAGATACGCAGTATTTT CASSLAGGHLPTDTQYF - TRBJ2-3 TRBV9 TRBD2
TGTGCCAGCAGCCATTCCCCCGTGCGGCTTAAGGAAGAGACCCAGTACTTC CASSHSPVRLKEETQYF - TRBJ2-5 TRBV11-2 -
TGTGCCAGCAGGGCTTTGGGCAACTATGGCTACACCTTC CASRALGNYGYTF few TRBJ1-2 TRBV28 -
TGTGCCAGCAGGGTTACTAGCGGGAGCCCAGATACGCAGTATTTT CASRVTSGSPDTQYF - TRBJ2-3 TRBV7-2 TRBD2
TGTGCCAGCAGCTTGCCCACGATGAACACTGAAGCTTTCTTT CASSLPTMNTEAFF - TRBJ1-1 TRBV5-6 -
TGTGCCAGCTCACCCTTGGACAACACTGAAGCTTTCTTT CASSPLDNTEAFF - TRBJ1-1 TRBV18 -